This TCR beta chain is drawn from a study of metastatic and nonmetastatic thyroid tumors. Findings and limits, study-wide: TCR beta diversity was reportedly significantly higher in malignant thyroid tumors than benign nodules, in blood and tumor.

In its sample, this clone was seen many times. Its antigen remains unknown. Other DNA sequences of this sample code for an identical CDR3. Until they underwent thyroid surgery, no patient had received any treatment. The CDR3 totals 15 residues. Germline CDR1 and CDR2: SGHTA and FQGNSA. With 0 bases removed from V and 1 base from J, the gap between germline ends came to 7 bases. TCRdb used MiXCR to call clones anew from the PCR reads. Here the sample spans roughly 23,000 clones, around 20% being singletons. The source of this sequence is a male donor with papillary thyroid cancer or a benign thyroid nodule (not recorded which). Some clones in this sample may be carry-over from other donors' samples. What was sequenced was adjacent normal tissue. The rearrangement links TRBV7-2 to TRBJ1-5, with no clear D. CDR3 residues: CASSLAYASNQPQHF. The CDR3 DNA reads TGTGCCAGCAGCTTAGCTTACGCAAGCAATCAGCCCCAGCATTTT.